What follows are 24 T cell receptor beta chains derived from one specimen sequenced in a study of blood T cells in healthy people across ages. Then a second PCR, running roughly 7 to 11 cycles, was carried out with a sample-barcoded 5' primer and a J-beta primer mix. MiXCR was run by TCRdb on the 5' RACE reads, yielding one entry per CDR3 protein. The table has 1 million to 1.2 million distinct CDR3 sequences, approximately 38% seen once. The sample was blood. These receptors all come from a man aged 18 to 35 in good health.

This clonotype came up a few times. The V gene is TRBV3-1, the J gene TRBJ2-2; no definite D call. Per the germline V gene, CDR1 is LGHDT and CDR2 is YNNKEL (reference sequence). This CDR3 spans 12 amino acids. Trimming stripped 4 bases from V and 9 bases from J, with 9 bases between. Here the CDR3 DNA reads TGTGCCAGCAGCCGAGGAGTCTGGGAGCTGTTTTTT. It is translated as CASSRGVWELFF.

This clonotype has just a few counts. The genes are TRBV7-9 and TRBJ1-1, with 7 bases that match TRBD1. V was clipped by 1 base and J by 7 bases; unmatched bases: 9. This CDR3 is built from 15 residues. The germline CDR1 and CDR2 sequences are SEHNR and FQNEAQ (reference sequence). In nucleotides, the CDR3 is TGTGCCAGCAGCTTAGGGCAAACAGGGGAGGATGAAGCTTTCTTT. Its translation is CASSLGQTGEDEAFF.

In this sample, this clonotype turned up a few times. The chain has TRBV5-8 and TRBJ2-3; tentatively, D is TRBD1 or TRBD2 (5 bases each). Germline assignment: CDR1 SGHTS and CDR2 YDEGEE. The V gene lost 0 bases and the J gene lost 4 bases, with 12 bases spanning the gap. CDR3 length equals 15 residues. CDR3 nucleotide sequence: TGTGCCAGCAGCTTGGCAGGGAGAGCAGCAGATACGCAGTATTTT. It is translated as CASSLAGRAADTQYF.

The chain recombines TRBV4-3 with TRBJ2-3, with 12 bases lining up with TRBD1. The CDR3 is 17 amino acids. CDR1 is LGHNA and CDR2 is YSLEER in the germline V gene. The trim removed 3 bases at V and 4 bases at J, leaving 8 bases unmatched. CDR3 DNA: TGCGCCAGCAGCCACATCGCCGGGACAGGGGGCGCAGATACGCAGTATTTT. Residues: CASSHIAGTGGADTQYF.

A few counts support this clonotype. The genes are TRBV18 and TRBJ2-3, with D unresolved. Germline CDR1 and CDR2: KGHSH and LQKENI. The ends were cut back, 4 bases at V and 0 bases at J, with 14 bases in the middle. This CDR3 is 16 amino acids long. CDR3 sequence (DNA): TGTGCCAGCTCACTTCTAGGCGGAACTAGCACAGATACGCAGTATTTT. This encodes CASSLLGGTSTDTQYF. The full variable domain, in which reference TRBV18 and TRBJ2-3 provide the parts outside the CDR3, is NAGVMQNPRHLVRRRGQEARLRCSPMKGHSHVYWYRQLPEEGLKFMVYLQKENIIDESGMPKERFSAEFPKEGPSILRIQQVVRGDSAAYFCASSLLGGTSTDTQYFGPGTRLTVL.

This CDR3 reads CASPWRRGLSEQYF. Here the CDR3 DNA reads TGTGCCAGCCCCTGGAGGAGGGGGCTCAGCGAGCAGTACTTC. The chain joins TRBV5-8 to TRBJ2-4, with D possibly being TRBD1 (7 bases). With the DNA end fitting TRBJ2-7 better, the J assignment may be wrong. CDR3 size: 14 residues. Germline values: CDR1 SGHTS, CDR2 YDEGEE.

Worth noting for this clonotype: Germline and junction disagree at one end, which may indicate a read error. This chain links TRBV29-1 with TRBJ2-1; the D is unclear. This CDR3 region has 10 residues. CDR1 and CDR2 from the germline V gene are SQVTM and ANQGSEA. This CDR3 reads CSVGPNGQFF. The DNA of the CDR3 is TGCAGCGTTGGGCCCAATGGGCAGTTCTTC.

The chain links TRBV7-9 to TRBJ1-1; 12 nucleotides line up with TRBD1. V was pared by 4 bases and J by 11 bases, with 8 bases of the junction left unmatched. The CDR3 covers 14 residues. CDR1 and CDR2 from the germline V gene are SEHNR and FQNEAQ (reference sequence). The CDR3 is CASSSRGDRGHAFF. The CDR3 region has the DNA TGTGCCAGCAGCTCAAGGGGGGACAGGGGGCATGCTTTCTTT.

The CDR3 here is CASSFEGREKLFF. CDR3 coding DNA: TGTGCCAGCAGCTTTGAAGGTCGTGAAAAACTGTTTTTT. The chain recombines TRBV7-8 with TRBJ1-4; no firm D call. The CDR3 runs to 13 residues. Germline values: CDR1 SGHVS, CDR2 FQNEAQ. The V end was cut by 3 bases, the J end by 7 bases, with 9 bases between.

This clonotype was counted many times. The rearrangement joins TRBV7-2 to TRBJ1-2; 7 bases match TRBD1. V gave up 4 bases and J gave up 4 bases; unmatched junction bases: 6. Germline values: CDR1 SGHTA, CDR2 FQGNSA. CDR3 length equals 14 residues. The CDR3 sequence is CASSSSGGTYGYTF. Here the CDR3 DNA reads TGTGCCAGCAGCTCCTCAGGGGGGACCTATGGCTACACCTTC.

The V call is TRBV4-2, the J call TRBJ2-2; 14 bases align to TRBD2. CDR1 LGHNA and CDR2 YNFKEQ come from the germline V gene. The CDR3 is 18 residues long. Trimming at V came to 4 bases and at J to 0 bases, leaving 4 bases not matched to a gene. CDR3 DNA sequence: TGTGCCAGCAGCCGCGAGACTAGCGGGGGGGCGAACACCGGGGAGCTGTTTTTT. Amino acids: CASSRETSGGANTGELFF.

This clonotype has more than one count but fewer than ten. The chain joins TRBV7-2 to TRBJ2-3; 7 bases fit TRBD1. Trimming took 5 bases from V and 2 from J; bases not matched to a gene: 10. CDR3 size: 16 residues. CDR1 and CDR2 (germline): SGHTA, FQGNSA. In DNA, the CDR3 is TGTGCCAGCAGCGCTATGAGGGGGCGTGACACAGATACGCAGTATTTT. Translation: CASSAMRGRDTDTQYF.

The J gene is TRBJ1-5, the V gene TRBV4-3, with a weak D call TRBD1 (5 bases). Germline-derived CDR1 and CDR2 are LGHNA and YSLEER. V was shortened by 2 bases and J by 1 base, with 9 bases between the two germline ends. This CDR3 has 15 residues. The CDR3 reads CASSQSQGSNQPQHF. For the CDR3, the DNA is TGCGCCAGCAGCCAATCCCAGGGAAGCAATCAGCCCCAGCATTTT.

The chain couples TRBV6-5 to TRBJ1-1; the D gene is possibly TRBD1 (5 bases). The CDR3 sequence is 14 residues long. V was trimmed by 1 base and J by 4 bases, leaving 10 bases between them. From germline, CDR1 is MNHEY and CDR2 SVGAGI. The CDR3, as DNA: TGTGCCAGCAGTTACTTGGGGGGGATCACTGAAGCTTTCTTT. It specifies CASSYLGGITEAFF.

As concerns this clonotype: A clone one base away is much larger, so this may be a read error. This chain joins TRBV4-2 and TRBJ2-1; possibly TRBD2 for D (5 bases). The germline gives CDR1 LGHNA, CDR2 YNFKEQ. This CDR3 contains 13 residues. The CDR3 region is CTSSQVGNNEQFF. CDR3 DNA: TGTACCAGCAGCCAAGTCGGGAACAATGAGCAGTTCTTC.

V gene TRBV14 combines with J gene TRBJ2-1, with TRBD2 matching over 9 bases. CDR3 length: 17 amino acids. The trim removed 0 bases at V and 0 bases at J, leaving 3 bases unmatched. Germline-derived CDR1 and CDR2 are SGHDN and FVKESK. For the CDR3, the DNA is TGTGCCAGCAGCCAAGATCGGCGGGGGGGCTCCTACAATGAGCAGTTCTTC. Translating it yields CASSQDRRGGSYNEQFF.

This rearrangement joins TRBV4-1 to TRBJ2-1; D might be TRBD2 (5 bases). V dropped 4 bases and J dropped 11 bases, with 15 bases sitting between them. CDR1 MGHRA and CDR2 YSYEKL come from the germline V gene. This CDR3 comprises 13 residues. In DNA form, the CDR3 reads TGCGCCAGCAGCCCCTCCGGAGGCGGGCAGCAGTTCTTC. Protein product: CASSPSGGGQQFF.

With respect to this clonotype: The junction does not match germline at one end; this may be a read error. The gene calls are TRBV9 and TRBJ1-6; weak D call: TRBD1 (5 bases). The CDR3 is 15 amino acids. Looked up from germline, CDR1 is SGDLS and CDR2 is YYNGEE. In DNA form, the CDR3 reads TGTGCCAGCAGCGTAGGTGGCAGGGTTAATTCACCCCCCCACTTT. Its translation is CASSVGGRVNSPPHF.

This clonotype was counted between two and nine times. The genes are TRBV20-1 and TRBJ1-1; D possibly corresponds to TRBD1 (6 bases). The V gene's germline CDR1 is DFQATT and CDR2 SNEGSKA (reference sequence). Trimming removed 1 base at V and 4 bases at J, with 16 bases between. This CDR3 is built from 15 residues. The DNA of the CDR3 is TGCAGTGCTAGAGGGGGGGCGGTGGTCCCCACTGAAGCTTTCTTT. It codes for CSARGGAVVPTEAFF.

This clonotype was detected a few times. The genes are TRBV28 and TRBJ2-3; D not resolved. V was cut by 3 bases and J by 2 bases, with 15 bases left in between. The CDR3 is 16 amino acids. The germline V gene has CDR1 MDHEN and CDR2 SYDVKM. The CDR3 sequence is CASSFPLTQPTDTQYF. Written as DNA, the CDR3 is TGTGCCAGCAGTTTCCCCCTCACTCAGCCCACAGATACGCAGTATTTT.

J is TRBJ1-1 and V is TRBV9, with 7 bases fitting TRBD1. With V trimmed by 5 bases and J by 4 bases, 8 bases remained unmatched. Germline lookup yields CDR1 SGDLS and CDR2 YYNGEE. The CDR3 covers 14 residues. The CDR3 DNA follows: TGTGCCAGCAGTCCACAGGGGCCAACCACTGAAGCTTTCTTT. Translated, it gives CASSPQGPTTEAFF.

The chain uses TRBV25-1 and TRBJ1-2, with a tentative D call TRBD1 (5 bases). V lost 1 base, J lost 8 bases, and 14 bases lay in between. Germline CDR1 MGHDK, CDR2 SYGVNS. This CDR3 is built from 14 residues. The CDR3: CASSEWGGAGGYTF. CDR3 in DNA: TGTGCCAGCAGTGAATGGGGAGGGGCCGGGGGCTACACCTTC.

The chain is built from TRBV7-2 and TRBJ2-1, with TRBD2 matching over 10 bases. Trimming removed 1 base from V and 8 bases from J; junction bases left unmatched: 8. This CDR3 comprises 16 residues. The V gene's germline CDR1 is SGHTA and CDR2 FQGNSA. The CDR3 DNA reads TGTGCCAGCAGCTTAGGGGCTAGCGGGAGTAGGTATGAGCAGTTCTTC. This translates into CASSLGASGSRYEQFF.

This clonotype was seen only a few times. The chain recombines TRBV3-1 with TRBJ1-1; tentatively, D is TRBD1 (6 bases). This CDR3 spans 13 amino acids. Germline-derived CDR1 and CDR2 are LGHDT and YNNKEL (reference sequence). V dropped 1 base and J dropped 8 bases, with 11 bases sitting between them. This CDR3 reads CASSQVEGGEAFF. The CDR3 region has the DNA TGTGCCAGCAGCCAAGTCGAGGGGGGCGAAGCTTTCTTT.